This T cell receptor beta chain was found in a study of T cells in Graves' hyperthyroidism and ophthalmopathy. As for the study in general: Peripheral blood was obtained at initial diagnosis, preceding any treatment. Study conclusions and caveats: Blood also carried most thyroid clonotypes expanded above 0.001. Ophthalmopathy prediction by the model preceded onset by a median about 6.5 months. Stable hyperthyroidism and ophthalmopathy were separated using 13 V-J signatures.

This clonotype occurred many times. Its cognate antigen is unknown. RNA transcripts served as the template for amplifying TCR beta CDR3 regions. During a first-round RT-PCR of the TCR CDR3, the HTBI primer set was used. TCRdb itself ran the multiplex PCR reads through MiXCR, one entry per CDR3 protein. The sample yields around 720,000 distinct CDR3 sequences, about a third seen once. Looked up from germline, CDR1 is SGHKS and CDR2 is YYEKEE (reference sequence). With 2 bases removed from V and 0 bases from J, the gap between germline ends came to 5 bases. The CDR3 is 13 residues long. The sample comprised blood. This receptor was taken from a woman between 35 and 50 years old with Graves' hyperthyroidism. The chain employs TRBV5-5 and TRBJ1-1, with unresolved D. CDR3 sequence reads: CASSFRVNTEAFF. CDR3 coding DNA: TGTGCCAGCAGCTTTAGAGTGAACACTGAAGCTTTCTTT.